This TCR beta chain comes out of a study of blood T cell repertoires in COVID-19. Overall study context: Researchers got acute and convalescent COVID-19 samples from the United States, Italy and Spain. PBMCs, B-cell-depleted T cells, or T cells provided the cDNA or gDNA that made up the material.

V was shortened by 2 bases and J by 4 bases, with 5 bases between the two germline ends. The CDR3 sequence is 12 residues long. As handled by the study authors: Quantification of nucleated cells was approximated via reference gene primer amplification. The method was immunoSEQ multiplex PCR; TCRdb's version includes in-frame clones alone and lacks a portion of them. V and J calls and clone size are given by that table; D and trimming were obtained from the DNA. The table shows about 300,000 clones, with around 90% occurring only once. The rearrangement links TRBV12-3 or TRBV12-4 to TRBJ1-2; D gene unclear. The receptor was isolated from a man aged 18 to 35 with active or convalescent COVID-19. The material sequenced was peripheral blood. The CDR3 region is CASSLSSYGYTF. The CDR3 DNA sequence: TGTGCCAGCAGTTTAAGTAGCTATGGCTACACCTTC.